Below are 23 T cell receptor beta chains sequenced from a single sample in a study of shared clonotypes between healthy human individuals. Sequenced by immunoSEQ multiplex PCR; TCRdb stores in-frame clones only, minus some. The table lists around 700,000 clones, about 78% of them singletons. Sequenced sample: memory CD4+ T cells sorted from blood. The sample's subset: CD45RA-negative fraction. These receptors were collected from a woman under 40 in good health.

This clone was counted a single time. This chain links TRBV9 with TRBJ1-5; perhaps TRBD1 as D (6 bases). The germline gives CDR1 SGDLS, CDR2 YYNGEE. V was trimmed by 2 bases and J by 3 bases, leaving 12 bases between them. The CDR3 runs 15 residues. The CDR3, as DNA: TGTGCCAGCAGCGTCTCGGGGGCCAACAATCAGCCCCAGCATTTT. It specifies CASSVSGANNQPQHF.

The chain carries TRBV15 and TRBJ2-2; TRBD2 matches at 12 bases. The CDR3 sequence is 15 residues long. The V segment lost 6 bases and the J segment 4 bases; nucleotides outside the gene matches: 3. Germline V CDR1 and CDR2: LNHNV, YYDKDF (reference sequence). The CDR3 region is CATRGTSGRTGELFF. CDR3 nucleotide sequence: TGTGCCACCAGGGGGACTAGCGGGCGCACCGGGGAGCTGTTTTTT.

V usage is TRBV2 and J usage is TRBJ1-2; D is unresolved. The CDR3 is made up of 15 amino acids. Looked up from germline, CDR1 is SNHLY and CDR2 is FYNNEI. V lost 2 bases and J 4 bases, leaving 14 bases between the germline ends. CDR3 amino acids: CASSESTATGYGYTF. As DNA, the CDR3 is TGTGCCAGCAGTGAATCAACCGCAACTGGCTATGGCTACACCTTC.

The chain has TRBV28 and TRBJ1-1; 7 bases fit TRBD1. J was trimmed by 2 bases and V by 6 bases; bases with no gene match: 6. The CDR3 is 14 amino acids. Germline lookup yields CDR1 MDHEN and CDR2 SYDVKM. In nucleotides, the CDR3 is TGTGCCAGCAGCCCACAGGGGTTCAACACTGAAGCTTTCTTT. Protein: CASSPQGFNTEAFF. Based on the CDR3 plus reference TRBV28 and TRBJ1-1, the full variable domain is DVKVTQSSRYLVKRTGEKVFLECVQDMDHENMFWYRQDPGLGLRLIYFSYDVKMKEKGDIPEGYSVSREKKERFSLILESASTNQTSMYLCASSPQGFNTEAFFGQGTRLTVV.

In its sample, this clone was seen once. The chain couples TRBV9 to TRBJ1-5, with a possible D match to TRBD1 (5 bases). The CDR3 spans 15 residues. Germline V lookup: CDR1 SGDLS, CDR2 YYNGEE. Trimming removed 0 bases at V and 6 bases at J, with 13 bases between. The CDR3 sequence is CASSVGRGLSQPQHF. DNA for the CDR3: TGTGCCAGCAGCGTAGGTAGGGGCCTGAGTCAGCCCCAGCATTTT.

A few counts support this clone. The V gene is TRBV6-1, the J gene TRBJ1-1; no firm D call. The V gene's germline CDR1 is MNHNS and CDR2 SASEGT. Trimming stripped 3 bases from V and 1 base from J, with 15 bases between. The CDR3 totals 16 residues. CDR3 residues: CASSDFGWLGNTEAFF. Written as DNA, the CDR3 is TGTGCCAGCAGTGATTTTGGGTGGCTAGGGAACACTGAAGCTTTCTTT.

V gene TRBV21-1 combines with J gene TRBJ1-1. TRBV21-1 is flagged as a pseudogene. This CDR3 has 13 residues. This chain's CDR3 is CASSTRGGTEAFF. The CDR3, as DNA: TGTGCCAGCAGCACCAGGGGGGGTACTGAAGCTTTCTTT.

The rearrangement links TRBV18 to TRBJ2-5, with D perhaps matching TRBD1 (6 bases). The J call may not be correct, given that the DNA end is closer to TRBJ2-7. Looked up from germline, CDR1 is KGHSH and CDR2 is LQKENI. The CDR3 sequence is 12 residues long. This chain's CDR3 is CASSEGGDEQYF. The CDR3 DNA is TGTGCCAGCTCAGAAGGGGGAGACGAGCAGTACTTC.

V gene TRBV10-2 combines with J gene TRBJ2-5, with 14 bases fitting TRBD2. This CDR3 comprises 18 residues. Germline lookup yields CDR1 WSHSY and CDR2 SAAADI. V was pared by 7 bases and J by 5 bases, with 15 bases of the junction left unmatched. The CDR3 region has the DNA TGCGCCAGCACACCCGGGACTAGCGGGAGTTGGTCCCAGGAGACCCAGTACTTC. Translation: CASTPGTSGSWSQETQYF.

This clone was seen only a few times. The genes are TRBV21-1 and TRBJ2-7; the table gives TRBD2 as D, unverified against the DNA. TRBV21-1 is a pseudogene segment. The CDR3 consists of 15 residues. The CDR3 DNA reads as TGTGCCAGCAGCAAAGCGATCGACTCCATCTACGAGCAGTACTTC. It is translated as CASSKAIDSIYEQYF.

CDR3 nucleotide sequence: TGTGCAGGACAGGGGGAAAGTGGCTACACCTTC. Protein sequence: CAGQGESGYTF. The genes are TRBV27 and TRBJ1-2; 10 nucleotides line up with TRBD1. This CDR3 has 11 amino acids. Germline CDR1 is MNHEY and CDR2 is SMNVEV (reference sequence).

J is TRBJ2-2 and V is TRBV5-1, with 10 bases aligning to TRBD1. The germline V gene has CDR1 SGHRS and CDR2 YFSETQ. V lost 3 bases, J lost 5 bases, and 4 bases stayed unmatched. The CDR3 is made up of 15 amino acids. In DNA, the CDR3 is TGCGCCAGCAGCTCCGGGACAGGGGTGACCGGGGAGCTGTTTTTT. Amino acids: CASSSGTGVTGELFF. Based on the CDR3 plus reference TRBV5-1 and TRBJ2-2, the full variable domain is KAGVTQTPRYLIKTRGQQVTLSCSPISGHRSVSWYQQTPGQGLQFLFEYFSETQRNKGNFPGRFSGRQFSNSRSEMNVSTLELGDSALYLCASSSGTGVTGELFFGEGSRLTVL.

On this clone itself: Other DNA sequences in the sample encode the same CDR3. V gene TRBV28 combines with J gene TRBJ1-2; TRBD1 matches 8 bases. Trimming cost V 4 bases and J 7 bases; bases outside gene matches: 5. The germline V gene has CDR1 MDHEN and CDR2 SYDVKM. The CDR3 loop spans 13 amino acids. CDR3 coding DNA: TGTGCCAGCAGTTCGGACAGGGTGCGTGGCTACACCTTC. It yields the protein CASSSDRVRGYTF.

The V and J genes are TRBV4-2 and TRBJ1-5; TRBD1 might be the D (6 bases). The CDR3 is 16 amino acids. Germline CDR1 reads LGHNA; CDR2 reads YNFKEQ. V shed 1 base and J shed 2 bases, with 12 bases lying between them. CDR3 coding DNA: TGTGCCAGCAGCCAAGGCGGGACATCCGGCAATCAGCCCCAGCATTTT. It yields the protein CASSQGGTSGNQPQHF.

Concerning this clone itself: The sample holds other DNA sequences that translate to the same CDR3. This chain connects TRBV7-9 to TRBJ1-3, with 7 bases that match TRBD1. The length of the CDR3 is 14 residues. J gave up 1 base and V 5 bases, and 2 bases lay outside the gene matches. Germline assignment: CDR1 SEHNR and CDR2 FQNEAQ (reference sequence). The CDR3 loop reads CASSRGQSGNTIYF. CDR3 nucleotides: TGTGCCAGCAGCCGGGGACAGTCTGGAAACACCATATATTTT.

In its sample, this clone was seen a few times. This may be a read error: a much more frequent sequence differs by one nucleotide. This chain links TRBV10-1 with TRBJ2-1; 7 bases are shared with TRBD1. The CDR3 runs 14 residues. In germline, CDR1 is WNHNN, CDR2 SYGVQD (reference sequence). J lost 0 bases, V lost 6 bases, and 2 bases had no gene match. The CDR3 sequence: CASSRDSSYNEQFF. CDR3 nucleotide sequence: TGCGCCAGCAGCCGGGACAGCTCCTACAATGAGCAGTTCTTC.

The chain links TRBV28 to TRBJ2-2, with D hard to call. Looked up from germline, CDR1 is MDHEN and CDR2 is SYDVKM. The CDR3 has 15 residues. V was shortened by 3 bases and J by 4 bases, with 12 bases between the two germline ends. DNA of the CDR3: TGTGCCAGCAGTTTGGGTTCAGATCGCACCGGGGAGCTGTTTTTT. It translates to CASSLGSDRTGELFF.

In this sample, this clone turned up a few times. V usage is TRBV2 and J usage is TRBJ2-7, with D perhaps matching TRBD2 (5 bases). Deletions cut 7 bases from V and 3 bases from J, with 13 bases between. CDR1 is SNHLY and CDR2 is FYNNEI in the germline V gene. This CDR3 has 13 residues. The CDR3 sequence is CASKIATVYEQYF. The CDR3 nucleotides read TGTGCCAGCAAAATAGCGACGGTCTACGAGCAGTACTTC.

The chain has TRBV27 and TRBJ1-1, with 7 bases that match TRBD1. CDR3 length: 14 residues. Germline V gene data show CDR1 as MNHEY and CDR2 as SMNVEV (reference sequence). Germline trimming cut 7 bases from V and 0 bases from J; bases unmatched to any gene: 5. CDR3 loop: CASIKDRLNTEAFF. For the CDR3, the DNA is TGTGCCAGCATTAAGGACAGGCTGAACACTGAAGCTTTCTTT.

The chain combines TRBV7-2 with TRBJ2-7; TRBD2 is a possible D gene (6 bases). Trimming shortened V by 5 bases and J by 5 bases, and 16 bases separated the two germline ends. Germline assignment: CDR1 SGHTA and CDR2 FQGNSA. This CDR3 spans 14 amino acids. For the CDR3, the DNA is TGTGCCAGCAGCGAACTAGCATTTCGGGACGAGCAGTACTTC. It is translated as CASSELAFRDEQYF.

The V call is TRBV19, the J call TRBJ2-1; 12 bases are shared with TRBD2. The CDR3 sequence is 16 residues long. CDR1 and CDR2 from the germline V gene are LNHDA and SQIVND (reference sequence). V trimming: 7 bases; J trimming: 9 bases; junction bases outside the gene matches: 13. This chain's CDR3 is CASIGSLAGGPSEQFF. Written as DNA, the CDR3 is TGTGCCAGTATAGGAAGTCTAGCGGGAGGGCCTTCTGAGCAGTTCTTC. The complete variable domain, with remaining parts taken from reference TRBV19 and TRBJ2-1, reads DGGITQSPKYLFRKEGQNVTLSCEQNLNHDAMYWYRQDPGQGLRLIYYSQIVNDFQKGDIAEGYSVSREKKESFPLTVTSAQKNPTAFYLCASIGSLAGGPSEQFFGPGTRLTVL.

The V and J genes are TRBV29-1 and TRBJ1-1; a weak D match, TRBD1 (6 bases). Germline V lookup: CDR1 SQVTM, CDR2 ANQGSEA. V was clipped by 7 bases and J by 7 bases, with 16 bases between them. The CDR3 is 12 amino acids. Here the CDR3 reads CSGGRASLEAFF. The CDR3 DNA reads TGCAGCGGGGGGCGCGCTTCGCTTGAAGCTTTCTTT.

This clone was recorded a few times. Within the sample, other DNA sequences also encode this same CDR3. The rearrangement uses TRBV5-1 and TRBJ1-1; the D gene is possibly TRBD1 (5 bases). CDR1 is SGHRS, CDR2 YFSETQ, per germline. V was clipped by 1 base and J by 0 bases, with 10 bases between them. CDR3 size: 15 residues. CDR3 DNA: TGCGCCAGCAGCTTGTTCGCAGGGATGAACACTGAAGCTTTCTTT. Translated, it gives CASSLFAGMNTEAFF.